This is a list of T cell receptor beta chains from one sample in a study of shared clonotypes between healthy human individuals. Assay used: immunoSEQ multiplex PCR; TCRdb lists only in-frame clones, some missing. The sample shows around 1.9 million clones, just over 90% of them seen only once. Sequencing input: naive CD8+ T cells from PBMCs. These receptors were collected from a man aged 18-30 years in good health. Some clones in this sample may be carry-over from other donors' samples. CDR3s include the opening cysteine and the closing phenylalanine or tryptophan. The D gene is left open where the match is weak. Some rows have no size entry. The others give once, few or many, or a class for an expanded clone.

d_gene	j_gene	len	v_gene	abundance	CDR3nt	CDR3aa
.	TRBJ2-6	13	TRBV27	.	TGTGCCAGCAGCCCCCGGGGGGCCAACGTCCTGACTTTC	CASSPRGANVLTF
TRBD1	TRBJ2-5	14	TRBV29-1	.	TGCAGCGTTGAACGTGGGACAGGGCAAGAGACCCAGTACTTC	CSVERGTGQETQYF
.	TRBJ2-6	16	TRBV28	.	TGTGCCAGCAGTTTCCCAGGGATCTCTGGGGCCAACGTCCTGACTTTC	CASSFPGISGANVLTF
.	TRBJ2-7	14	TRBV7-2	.	TGTGCCAGCAGCCCGGGAAGGGGGACCTACGAGCAGTACTTC	CASSPGRGTYEQYF
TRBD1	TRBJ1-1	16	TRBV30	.	TGTGCCCGGGAAGTAGGGACAGTGAGACGGAACACTGAAGCTTTCTTT	CAREVGTVRRNTEAFF
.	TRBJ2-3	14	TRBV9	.	TGTGCCAGCAGCGGTGGTCCTAGCACAGATACGCAGTATTTT	CASSGGPSTDTQYF
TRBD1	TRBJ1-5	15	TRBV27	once	TGTGCCAGCAGGCCGGGGACAGGGCTCTATCAGCCCCAGCATTTT	CASRPGTGLYQPQHF
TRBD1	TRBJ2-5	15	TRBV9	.	TGTGCCAGCAGCGCAGAACGGACAGGGGAAGAGACCCAGTACTTC	CASSAERTGEETQYF
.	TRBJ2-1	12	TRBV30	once	TGTGCCTGGACTCGGTTACACAATGAGCAGTTCTTC	CAWTRLHNEQFF
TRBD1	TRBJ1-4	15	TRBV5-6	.	TGTGCCAGCAGCTTCGCAGGGGGCTCTAATGAAAAACTGTTTTTT	CASSFAGGSNEKLFF
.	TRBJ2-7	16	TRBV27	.	TGTGCCAGCAGTTTCTTACCGGGACACTCCTCCTACGAGCAGTACTTC	CASSFLPGHSSYEQYF
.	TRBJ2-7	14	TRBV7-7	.	TGTGCCAGCAGCCCGCTCGTCGGGGCGGGGGAGCAGTACTTC	CASSPLVGAGEQYF
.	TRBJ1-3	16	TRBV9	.	TGTGCCAGCAGCGTAGGATCGGCTTACTCTGGAAACACCATATATTTT	CASSVGSAYSGNTIYF
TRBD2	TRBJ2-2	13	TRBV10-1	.	TGCGCCAGCAGTAGGACTAGTTCTGGGGAGCTGTTTTTT	CASSRTSSGELFF
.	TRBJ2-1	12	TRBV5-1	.	TGCGCCAGCGGGGGACACTACAATGAGCAGTTCTTC	CASGGHYNEQFF
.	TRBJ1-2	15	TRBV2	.	TGTGCCAGCAGCATGGGCAGGTCGGTCCTCTATGGCTACACCTTC	CASSMGRSVLYGYTF
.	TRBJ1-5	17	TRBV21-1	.	TGTGCCAGCAGTAGAAGAAATGCAGGGAGTAGCAATCAGCCCCAGCATTTT	CASSRRNAGSSNQPQHF
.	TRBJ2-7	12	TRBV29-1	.	TGCAGCGTTGTGAACAAGGTCAACGAGCAGTACTTC	CSVVNKVNEQYF
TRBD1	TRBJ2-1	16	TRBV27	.	TGTGCCAGCAGCTTGAGACAGGGGCCGCAGGGCAATGAGCAGTTCTTC	CASSLRQGPQGNEQFF
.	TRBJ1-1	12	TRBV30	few	TGTGCCTGGAAACTGAGAAGACCCGAAGCTTTCTTT	CAWKLRRPEAFF
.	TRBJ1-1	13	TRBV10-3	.	TGTGCCATCAGTGAAGATGGGGGGTATGAAGCTTTCTTT	CAISEDGGYEAFF
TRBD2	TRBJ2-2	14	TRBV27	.	TGTGCCAGCACCCTTAGCGGGAGTGACGGGGAGCTGTTTTTT	CASTLSGSDGELFF
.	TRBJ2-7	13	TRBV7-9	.	TGTGCCAGCAGCCGGGGGAGCTCCTACGAGCAGTACTTC	CASSRGSSYEQYF
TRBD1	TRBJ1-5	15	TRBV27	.	TGTGCCAGCATCAGCTTGGGACAGATTAATCAGCCCCAGCATTTT	CASISLGQINQPQHF
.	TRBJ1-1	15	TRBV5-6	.	TGTGCCAGCAGCTTTTACAGGGCTTTGAACACTGAAGCTTTCTTT	CASSFYRALNTEAFF
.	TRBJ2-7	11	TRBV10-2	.	TGCGCCAGCGCGCGGTGGTACGAGCAGTACTTC	CASARWYEQYF
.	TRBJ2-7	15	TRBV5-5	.	TGTGCCAGCAGCGGGGGTGGGGCCCGCTCCTACGAGCAGTACTTC	CASSGGGARSYEQYF
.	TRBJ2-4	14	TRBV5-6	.	TGTGCCAGCAGCTTTTCGGGGCTCAAAAACATTCAGTACTTC	CASSFSGLKNIQYF
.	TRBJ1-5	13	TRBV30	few	TGTGCCTGGAGGGCCCCAGGGAGTCAGCCCCAGCATTTT	CAWRAPGSQPQHF
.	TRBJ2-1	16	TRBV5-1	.	TGCGCCAGCAGCTCTGGCCGGGGGACGAGCTACAATGAGCAGTTCTTC	CASSSGRGTSYNEQFF
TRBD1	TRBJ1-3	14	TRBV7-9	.	TGTGCCAGCAGCCCGACAGGGGGCGTCGACACCATATATTTT	CASSPTGGVDTIYF
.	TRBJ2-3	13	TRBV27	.	TGTGCCCCCCCTGGGGGGTGCACAGATACGCAGTATTTT	CAPPGGCTDTQYF
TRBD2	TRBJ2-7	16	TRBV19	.	TGTGCCAGTAGTGGGCGGCTAGCGGGAGGGTCCTACGAGCAGTACTTC	CASSGRLAGGSYEQYF
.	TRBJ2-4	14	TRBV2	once	TGTGCCAGCATCAGCCGGGACGGAAAAAACATTCAGTACTTC	CASISRDGKNIQYF
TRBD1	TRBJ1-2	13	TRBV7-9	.	TGTGCCAGCAGTCCAGGACAGGGGGACGGCTACACCTTC	CASSPGQGDGYTF
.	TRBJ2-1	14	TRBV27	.	TGTGTTATCGGCGGCGGACCCTCCTACAATGAGCAGTTCTTC	CVIGGGPSYNEQFF
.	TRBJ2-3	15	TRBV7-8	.	TGTGCCAGCAGCCCTATGGGGTTCAGCACAGATACGCAGTATTTT	CASSPMGFSTDTQYF
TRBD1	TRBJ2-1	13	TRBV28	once	TGTGCCAGCAGGGACAGGGTCTACAATGAGCAGTTCTTC	CASRDRVYNEQFF
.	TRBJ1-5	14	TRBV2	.	TGTGCCAGCAGGAACAGGCCTAGCAATCAGCCCCAGCATTTT	CASRNRPSNQPQHF
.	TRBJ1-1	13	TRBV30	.	TGTGCCTGGAGTGTAAACCGTCGCACTGAAGCTTTCTTT	CAWSVNRRTEAFF
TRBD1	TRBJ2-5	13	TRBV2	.	TGTGCCAGAGGGGGACAGATGCAAGAGACCCAGTACTTC	CARGGQMQETQYF
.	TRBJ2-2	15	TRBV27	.	TGTGCCAGCAGTTTAATCCAGGGGATTGGGGGGGAGCTGTTTTTT	CASSLIQGIGGELFF
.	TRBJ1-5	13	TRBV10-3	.	TGTGCCATCAGTGATTGGGGGGATCAGCCCCAGCATTTT	CAISDWGDQPQHF
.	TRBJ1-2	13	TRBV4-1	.	TGCGCCAGCAGCCAAGGTCCGGGCTATGGCTACACCTTC	CASSQGPGYGYTF
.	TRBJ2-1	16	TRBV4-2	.	TGTGCCAGCAGCCAAGATGGGCGGGCCGCCTACAATGAGCAGTTCTTC	CASSQDGRAAYNEQFF
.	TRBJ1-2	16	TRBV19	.	TGTGCCAGTAGTATAGATCAGGGTCGGGCAAGCAACGGCTACACCTTC	CASSIDQGRASNGYTF
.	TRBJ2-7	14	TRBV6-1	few	TGTGCCAGCAGTGAGGCAGGGGGAGGCTACGAGCAGTACTTC	CASSEAGGGYEQYF
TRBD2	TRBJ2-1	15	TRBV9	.	TGTGCCAGCAGCGTAGGTGGGACTAGTCTCCATGAGCAGTTCTTC	CASSVGGTSLHEQFF
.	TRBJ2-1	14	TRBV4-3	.	TGCGCCAGCAGCCAAGGTCTAGGGGTCAATGAGCAGTTCTTC	CASSQGLGVNEQFF
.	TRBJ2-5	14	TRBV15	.	TGTGCCACCAGCAGAGGGTCTAGCAAAGAGACCCAGTACTTC	CATSRGSSKETQYF
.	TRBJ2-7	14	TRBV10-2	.	TGCGCCAGCAACCAAGGGATTACGCAATGGGAGCAGTACTTC	CASNQGITQWEQYF
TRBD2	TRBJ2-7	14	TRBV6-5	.	TGTGCCAGCAGCCCCGGCGGGGGGGACAGCGAGCAGTACTTC	CASSPGGGDSEQYF
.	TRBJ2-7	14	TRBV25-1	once	TGTGCCAGCAGTGAATACGGAGGAGTGGGGGAGCAGTACTTC	CASSEYGGVGEQYF